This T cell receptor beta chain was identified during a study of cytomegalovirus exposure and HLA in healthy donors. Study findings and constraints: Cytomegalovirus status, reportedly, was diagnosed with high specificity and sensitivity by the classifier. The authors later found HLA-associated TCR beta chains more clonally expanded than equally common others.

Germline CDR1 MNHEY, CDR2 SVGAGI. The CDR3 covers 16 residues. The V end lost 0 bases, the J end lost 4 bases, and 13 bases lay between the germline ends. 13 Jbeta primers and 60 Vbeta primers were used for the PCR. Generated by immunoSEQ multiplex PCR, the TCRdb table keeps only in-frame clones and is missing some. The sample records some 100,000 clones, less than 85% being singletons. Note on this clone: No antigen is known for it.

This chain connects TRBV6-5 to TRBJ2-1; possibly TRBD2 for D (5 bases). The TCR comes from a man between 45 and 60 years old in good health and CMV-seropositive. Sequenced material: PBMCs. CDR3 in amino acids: CASSYSGGAPYNEQFF. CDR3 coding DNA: TGTGCCAGCAGTTACTCAGGAGGCGCCCCTTACAATGAGCAGTTCTTC.